This T cell receptor (beta chain) was documented in a study of cytomegalovirus exposure and HLA in healthy donors. CDR1 is SGHTA, CDR2 FQGNSA, per germline. CDR3 length: 15 residues. With 1 base removed from V and 0 bases from J, the gap between germline ends came to 10 bases. In the case of this clone: Its specificity is not known.

The PCR made use of 60 Vbeta and 13 Jbeta primers. Sequenced by immunoSEQ multiplex PCR; TCRdb stores in-frame clones only, minus some. The repertoire holds around 150,000 clones, with around 75% as singletons. Each donor's status was that of a healthy bone marrow donor. Findings of the study overall: In an earlier analysis, about 87% or about 30%: the productive usage of most TCR beta V segments.

The chain employs TRBV7-2 and TRBJ2-7; TRBD1 is a possible D gene (5 bases). This TCR was sampled from a male donor in good health and CMV-seronegative. Source material: PBMCs. Written as DNA, the CDR3 is TGTGCCAGCAGCTTAGTAGGACAAACCTCCTACGAGCAGTACTTC. Amino acid sequence: CASSLVGQTSYEQYF.